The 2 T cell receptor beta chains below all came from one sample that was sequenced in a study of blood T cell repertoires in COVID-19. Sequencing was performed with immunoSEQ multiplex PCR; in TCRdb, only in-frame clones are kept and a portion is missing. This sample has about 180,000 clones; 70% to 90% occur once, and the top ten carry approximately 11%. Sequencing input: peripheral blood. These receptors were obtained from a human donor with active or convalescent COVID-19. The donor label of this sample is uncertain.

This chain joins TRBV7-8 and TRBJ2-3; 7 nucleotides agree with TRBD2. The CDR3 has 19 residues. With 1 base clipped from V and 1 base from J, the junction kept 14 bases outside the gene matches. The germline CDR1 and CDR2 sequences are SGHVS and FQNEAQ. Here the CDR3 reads CASSLGGLVGGPGTDTQYF. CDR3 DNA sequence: TGTGCCAGCAGCTTAGGGGGTCTAGTGGGAGGGCCTGGCACAGATACGCAGTATTTT.

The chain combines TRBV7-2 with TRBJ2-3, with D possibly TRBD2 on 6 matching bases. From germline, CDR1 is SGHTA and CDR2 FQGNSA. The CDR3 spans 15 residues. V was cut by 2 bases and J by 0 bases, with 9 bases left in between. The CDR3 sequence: CASSLSGPSTDTQYF. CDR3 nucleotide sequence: TGTGCCAGCAGCTTAAGCGGGCCTAGCACAGATACGCAGTATTTT. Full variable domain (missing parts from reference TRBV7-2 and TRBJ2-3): GAGVSQSPSNKVTEKGKDVELRCDPISGHTALYWYRQSLGQGLEFLIYFQGNSAPDKSGLPSDRFSAERTGGSVSTLTIQRTQQEDSAVYLCASSLSGPSTDTQYFGPGTRLTVL.